Listed here are 29 T cell receptor beta chains from one sample, sequenced in a study of blood T cell repertoires in COVID-19. Measured with immunoSEQ multiplex PCR; TCRdb has only the in-frame clones, and not every one. The table lists 150,000 to 200,000 clones, approximately 79% of them singletons, with approximately 6.8% in the top ten. The material sequenced was peripheral blood. The receptors here all came from a woman between 40 and 55 years old with COVID-19, enrolled during active disease.

The CDR3, as DNA: TGTGCCAGCAGCTCCGCAGGGCCTGGAAACACCATATATTTT. Translated, it gives CASSSAGPGNTIYF. V and J are TRBV7-9 and TRBJ1-3, with D possibly being TRBD1 (5 bases). Germline V gives CDR1 SEHNR, CDR2 FQNEAQ (reference sequence). Deletions cut 4 bases from V and 2 bases from J, with 9 bases between. The CDR3 is 14 amino acids.

The J gene is TRBJ2-3, the V gene TRBV6-4; possibly TRBD2 for D (5 bases). Looked up from germline, CDR1 is MRHNA and CDR2 is SNTAGT. This CDR3 region has 14 residues. V lost 2 bases and J lost 5, with 11 bases in between. CDR3 nucleotide sequence: TGTGCCAGCAGTGACGGTCCCAGCGGAGATACGCAGTATTTT. It codes for CASSDGPSGDTQYF.

To note about this clone: One junction end disagrees with the germline gene, perhaps due to a read error. The rearrangement joins TRBV28 to TRBJ1-2, with no clear D. Per the germline V gene, CDR1 is MDHEN and CDR2 is SYDVKM. The CDR3 runs to 12 residues. The CDR3 nucleotides read TGTGCCAGCTGTTTACTTAACTATGGCTACACCTTC. This codes for CASCLLNYGYTF.

This clone was found once. V and J are TRBV28 and TRBJ2-3; 7 bases fit TRBD2. Trimming cost V 5 bases and J 0 bases; bases outside gene matches: 5. The CDR3 sequence is 15 residues long. Germline V gives CDR1 MDHEN, CDR2 SYDVKM. For the CDR3, the DNA is TGTGCCAGCAGTACTAGCGACCCTAGCACAGATACGCAGTATTTT. Its translation is CASSTSDPSTDTQYF.

The CDR3 DNA sequence: TGTGCCAGCAGGGGGACAGAGAACACTGAAGCTTTCTTT. It encodes CASRGTENTEAFF. The chain combines TRBV12-3 or TRBV12-4 with TRBJ1-1, with 7 bases that match TRBD1. V shed 6 bases and J 1 base; nucleotides not matched to a gene: 2. This CDR3 is built from 13 residues.

The sample holds a few counts of this clone. The V and J genes are TRBV20-1 and TRBJ1-6, with TRBD1 matching 8 bases. This CDR3 contains 15 residues. The trim removed 3 bases at V and 10 bases at J, leaving 11 bases unmatched. Germline values: CDR1 DFQATT, CDR2 SNEGSKA (reference sequence). The CDR3 is CSASELQGVRSPLHF. The CDR3 region has the DNA TGCAGTGCTAGTGAACTACAGGGGGTTAGGTCACCCCTCCACTTT.

This chain links TRBV12-5 with TRBJ1-2; 8 positions agree with TRBD1. The V and J ends lost 4 bases and 1 base, in that order; junction bases with no gene match: 2. Per germline, CDR1 LGHNT and CDR2 FRNRAP. This CDR3 has 14 residues. The DNA of the CDR3 is TGTGCTAGTGGTTCGGGACAGGTTAACTATGGCTACACCTTC. Amino acid sequence: CASGSGQVNYGYTF.

This clone appeared a single time. The chain employs TRBV6-5 and TRBJ2-5; 11 positions match TRBD2. The junction had 1 base not matched to a gene; V was cut back by 6 bases and J by 1 base. The CDR3 is 14 amino acids. Per the germline V gene, CDR1 is MNHEY and CDR2 is SVGAGI. The CDR3 sequence: CASRTSGAQETQYF. As DNA, the CDR3 is TGTGCCAGCAGGACTAGCGGGGCCCAAGAGACCCAGTACTTC.

The chain links TRBV5-5 to TRBJ1-1; D gene ambiguous. CDR1 is SGHKS, CDR2 YYEKEE, per germline (reference sequence). V lost 4 bases to trimming and J lost 5 bases, with 12 bases between them. The length of the CDR3 is 13 residues. The CDR3, as DNA: TGTGCCAGCAGCGAACAGAGTGGGACTGAAGCTTTCTTT. Residues: CASSEQSGTEAFF.

The chain combines TRBV19 with TRBJ2-7; D remains ambiguous. Germline-derived CDR1 and CDR2 are LNHDA and SQIVND (reference sequence). The CDR3 length is 14 residues. Between the trimmed V and J ends, which lost 6 bases and 2 bases, there was a span of 14 bases. In nucleotides, the CDR3 is TGTGCCAGTAGCGTCCGCGGTACCGCCTACGAGCAGTACTTC. It yields the protein CASSVRGTAYEQYF.

The chain recombines TRBV19 with TRBJ1-3; tentative D call: TRBD1 (6 bases). Germline V gene data show CDR1 as LNHDA and CDR2 as SQIVND (reference sequence). The V and J ends lost 6 bases and 2 bases respectively, with 8 bases between them. This CDR3 spans 13 amino acids. CDR3 sequence reads: CASSRTAGNTIYF. The CDR3 coding sequence is TGTGCCAGTAGCCGGACAGCTGGAAACACCATATATTTT.

The CDR3 nucleotides read TGTGCCAGCAGCTTCCCGGGACACATCTATGGCTACACCTTC. This translates into CASSFPGHIYGYTF. V usage is TRBV7-2 and J usage is TRBJ1-2; D may be TRBD1 (6 bases). The CDR3 is 14 amino acids. Between the trimmed V and J ends, which lost 3 bases and 4 bases, there was a span of 12 bases. Germline CDR1 is SGHTA and CDR2 is FQGNSA.

The J gene is TRBJ2-3, the V gene TRBV3-1 (or the pseudogene TRBV3-2); tentatively, D is TRBD2 (5 bases). Deletions cut 4 bases from V and 5 bases from J, with 16 bases between. Germline CDR1 reads LGHDT; CDR2 reads YNNKEL (reference sequence). CDR3 size: 15 residues. The CDR3 bases are TGTGCCAGCAGCCTCATCGGACTTGCAGGAGATACGCAGTATTTT. Encoded protein: CASSLIGLAGDTQYF.

The chain links TRBV5-5 to TRBJ2-7, with no clear D. Germline assignment: CDR1 SGHKS and CDR2 YYEKEE (reference sequence). Trimming took off 3 bases at V and 0 bases at J, with 13 bases between the two ends. This CDR3 spans 15 amino acids. CDR3 sequence (DNA): TGTGCCAGCAGCTGGAGCCTCACCGACTCCTACGAGCAGTACGTC. It translates to CASSWSLTDSYEQYV.

This chain uses TRBV7-3 with TRBJ1-1; perhaps TRBD1 as D (6 bases). Germline V gene lookup returns CDR1 SGHTA and CDR2 FQGTGA. CDR3 length: 14 amino acids. V was clipped by 4 bases and J by 0 bases, with 9 bases between them. DNA of the CDR3: TGTGCCAGCAGCTATGGACAGATGAACACTGAAGCTTTCTTT. Amino acid sequence: CASSYGQMNTEAFF.

This sequence joins TRBV6-1 and TRBJ2-7; 7 nucleotides agree with TRBD1. Trimming removed 1 base from V and 0 bases from J; junction bases left unmatched: 0. CDR1 MNHNS and CDR2 SASEGT come from the germline V gene. The CDR3 spans 14 residues. CDR3 amino acids: CASSEGDSSYEQYV. Written as DNA, the CDR3 is TGTGCCAGCAGTGAAGGGGACAGCTCCTACGAGCAGTACGTC.

V is TRBV5-4 and J is TRBJ2-1; 10 positions match TRBD2. The germline V gene encodes CDR1 SGHNT and CDR2 YYREEE (reference sequence). The length of the CDR3 is 15 residues. The trim removed 2 bases at V and 10 bases at J, leaving 9 bases unmatched. The CDR3 nucleotides are TGTGCCAGCAGCTTTCCCAGCGGGGGGGCCTGGGAGCAGTTCTTC. This encodes CASSFPSGGAWEQFF.

This chain links TRBV13 with TRBJ2-1; D is uncertain. Germline V gene lookup returns CDR1 PRHDT and CDR2 FYEKMQ (reference sequence). This CDR3 is built from 13 residues. With 5 bases removed from V and 6 bases from J, the gap between germline ends came to 11 bases. This CDR3 reads CASSPTVSNEQFF. In DNA, the CDR3 is TGTGCCAGCAGCCCCACGGTGAGCAATGAGCAGTTCTTC. Full variable domain (rest looked up from reference TRBV13 and TRBJ2-1): AAGVIQSPRHLIKEKRETATLKCYPIPRHDTVYWYQQGPGQDPQFLISFYEKMQSDKGSIPDRFSAQQFSDYHSELNMSSLELGDSALYFCASSPTVSNEQFFGPGTRLTVL.

The chain's CDR3 is CSAWTGTEQYV. The CDR3 coding sequence is TGCAGCGCCTGGACAGGGACCGAGCAGTACGTC. The rearrangement links TRBV29-1 to TRBJ2-7; 8 bases map to TRBD1. The CDR3 has 11 residues. Unmatched junction bases numbered 5, after V lost 7 bases and J lost 6 bases. Looked up from germline, CDR1 is SQVTM and CDR2 is ANQGSEA.

This clone showed up just once. V and J are TRBV5-4 and TRBJ1-3, with TRBD1 identical over 7 bases. Per germline, CDR1 SGHNT and CDR2 YYREEE (reference sequence). The CDR3 has 15 residues. With 1 base clipped from V and 3 bases from J, the junction kept 4 bases outside the gene matches. The CDR3 region is CASSLRQGYGNTIYF. The CDR3 DNA reads TGTGCCAGCAGCTTGCGACAGGGATATGGAAACACCATATATTTT.

The V gene is TRBV4-2, the J gene TRBJ2-1; D uncertain. CDR1 and CDR2 (germline): LGHNA, YNFKEQ. V lost 0 bases and J 6 bases, leaving 9 bases between the germline ends. The CDR3 is made up of 14 amino acids. CDR3 amino acids: CASSQDTHPNEQFF. CDR3 nucleotides: TGTGCCAGCAGCCAAGATACTCACCCCAATGAGCAGTTCTTC.

The rearrangement links TRBV29-1 to TRBJ1-2; the match to TRBD1 covers 11 bases. Per germline, CDR1 SQVTM and CDR2 ANQGSEA. V shed 6 bases and J 7 bases; nucleotides not matched to a gene: 10. The CDR3 has 14 residues. DNA for the CDR3: TGCAGCGTCGCCGGAAGGGACAGGGGGTTTGGCTACACCTTC. Translation: CSVAGRDRGFGYTF.

The J gene is TRBJ2-7, the V gene TRBV5-6; 9 bases are a match to TRBD1. From germline, CDR1 is SGHDT and CDR2 YYEEEE. The CDR3 consists of 14 residues. With V trimmed by 2 bases and J by 5 bases, 5 bases remained unmatched. This CDR3 reads CASSFRTGVDEQYF. DNA of the CDR3: TGTGCCAGCAGCTTCCGGACAGGGGTCGACGAGCAGTACTTC.

J is TRBJ2-1 and V is TRBV12-3 or TRBV12-4, with D unclear. V shed 6 bases and J shed 8 bases, with 11 bases lying between them. The CDR3 length is 12 residues. CDR3 bases: TGTGCCAGCAGGCCCGGTATCGATGAGCAGTTCTTC. It encodes CASRPGIDEQFF.

This clone was picked up a small number of times. In DNA, the CDR3 is TGTGCCAGTAGTATAAAGGGGTTGAACAGCTCCTACGAGCAGTACGTC. This translates into CASSIKGLNSSYEQYV. The chain joins TRBV19 to TRBJ2-7, with D perhaps matching TRBD1 (5 bases). Trimming shortened V by 2 bases and J by 0 bases, and 14 bases separated the two germline ends. The CDR3 covers 16 residues. CDR1 is LNHDA and CDR2 is SQIVND in the germline V gene (reference sequence).

This chain joins TRBV6-6 and TRBJ2-2; 9 nucleotides align to TRBD2. V lost 2 bases to trimming and J lost 4 bases; unmatched junction nucleotides: 5. This CDR3 comprises 16 residues. The germline CDR1 and CDR2 sequences are MNHNY and SVGAGI (reference sequence). CDR3 coding DNA: TGTGCCAGCAGTTACGCGGCTAGCGGGATCACCGGGGAGCTGTTTTTT. Translated, it gives CASSYAASGITGELFF.

The gene calls are TRBV5-1 and TRBJ2-3; TRBD2 aligns across 9 bases. V was pared by 4 bases and J by 8 bases, with 11 bases of the junction left unmatched. CDR1 is SGHRS, CDR2 YFSETQ, per germline. The CDR3 totals 15 residues. The CDR3 sequence is CASSLGLAGRGTQYF. The CDR3 bases are TGCGCCAGCAGCCTCGGGCTAGCGGGAAGAGGTACGCAGTATTTT. The whole variable domain, remainder taken from reference TRBV5-1 and TRBJ2-3, is KAGVTQTPRYLIKTRGQQVTLSCSPISGHRSVSWYQQTPGQGLQFLFEYFSETQRNKGNFPGRFSGRQFSNSRSEMNVSTLELGDSALYLCASSLGLAGRGTQYFGPGTRLTVL.

This clone was counted between two and nine times. The chain uses TRBV5-4 and TRBJ2-1, with TRBD2 identical over 8 bases. Germline CDR1 reads SGHNT; CDR2 reads YYREEE (reference sequence). Trimming removed 4 bases from V and 7 bases from J; junction bases left unmatched: 10. This CDR3 has 15 residues. This CDR3 is CASSLSGRVGNEQFF. CDR3 nucleotides: TGTGCCAGCAGCCTAAGCGGGAGAGTGGGTAATGAGCAGTTCTTC.

CDR3 nucleotides: TGTGCCAGCAGACCCCCCATAGCGGGAGAACCCTACAATGAGCAGTTCTTC. This encodes CASRPPIAGEPYNEQFF. The chain joins TRBV7-8 to TRBJ2-1; 9 nucleotides agree with TRBD2. V was pared by 6 bases and J by 2 bases, with 11 bases of the junction left unmatched. The CDR3 extends over 17 amino acids. Germline V gives CDR1 SGHVS, CDR2 FQNEAQ.